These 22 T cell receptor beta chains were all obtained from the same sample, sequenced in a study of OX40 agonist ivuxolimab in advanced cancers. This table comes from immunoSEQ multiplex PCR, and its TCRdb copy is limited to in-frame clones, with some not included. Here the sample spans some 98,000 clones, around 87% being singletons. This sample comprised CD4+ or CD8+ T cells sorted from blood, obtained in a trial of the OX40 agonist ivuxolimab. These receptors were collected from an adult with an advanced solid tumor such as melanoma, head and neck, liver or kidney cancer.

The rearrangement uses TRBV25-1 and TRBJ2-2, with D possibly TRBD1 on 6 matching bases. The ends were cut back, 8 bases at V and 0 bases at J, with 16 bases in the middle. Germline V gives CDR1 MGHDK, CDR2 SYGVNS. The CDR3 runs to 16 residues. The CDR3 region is CASSLQGGPNTGELFF. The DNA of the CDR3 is TGTGCCAGCTCCCTACAGGGCGGCCCGAACACCGGGGAGCTGTTTTTT.

The CDR3 sequence: CASSLGVGYGNTIYF. CDR3 nucleotide sequence: TGTGCCAGTAGCCTCGGGGTGGGGTACGGAAACACCATATATTTT. The rearrangement uses TRBV19 and TRBJ1-3; D gene uncertain. CDR3 length: 15 amino acids. The V and J ends lost 6 bases and 4 bases respectively, with 16 bases between them. CDR1 and CDR2 from the germline V gene are LNHDA and SQIVND (reference sequence).

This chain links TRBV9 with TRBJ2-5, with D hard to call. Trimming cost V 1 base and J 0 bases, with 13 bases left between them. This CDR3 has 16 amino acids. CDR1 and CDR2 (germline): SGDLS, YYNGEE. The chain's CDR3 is CASSVPTVGYQETQYF. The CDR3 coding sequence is TGTGCCAGCAGCGTACCCACTGTTGGGTACCAAGAGACCCAGTACTTC.

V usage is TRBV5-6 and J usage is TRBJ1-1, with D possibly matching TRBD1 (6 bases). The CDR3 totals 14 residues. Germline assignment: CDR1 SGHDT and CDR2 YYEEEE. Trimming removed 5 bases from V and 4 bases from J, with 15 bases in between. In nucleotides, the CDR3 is TGTGCCAGCAGTCTGAGGGGGTTGGGCACTGAAGCTTTCTTT. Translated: CASSLRGLGTEAFF.

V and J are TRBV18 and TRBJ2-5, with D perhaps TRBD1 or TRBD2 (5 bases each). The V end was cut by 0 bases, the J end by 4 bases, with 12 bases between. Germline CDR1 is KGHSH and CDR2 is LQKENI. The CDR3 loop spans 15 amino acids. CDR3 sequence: CASSPPRGAAETQYF. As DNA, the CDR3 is TGTGCCAGCTCACCACCCCGAGGGGCCGCAGAGACCCAGTACTTC.

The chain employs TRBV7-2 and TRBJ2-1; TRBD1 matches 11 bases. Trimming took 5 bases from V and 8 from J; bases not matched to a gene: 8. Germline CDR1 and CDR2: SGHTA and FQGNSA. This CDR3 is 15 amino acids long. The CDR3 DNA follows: TGTGCCAGCAGCAAGGACAGGGGGCGAATAGATGAGCAGTTCTTC. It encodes CASSKDRGRIDEQFF.

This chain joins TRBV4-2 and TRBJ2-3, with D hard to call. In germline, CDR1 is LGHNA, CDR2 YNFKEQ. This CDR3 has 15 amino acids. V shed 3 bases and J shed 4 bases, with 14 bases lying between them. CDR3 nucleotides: TGTGCCAGCAGCCAGGAAGGATCCGCCCCAGATACGCAGTATTTT. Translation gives CASSQEGSAPDTQYF.

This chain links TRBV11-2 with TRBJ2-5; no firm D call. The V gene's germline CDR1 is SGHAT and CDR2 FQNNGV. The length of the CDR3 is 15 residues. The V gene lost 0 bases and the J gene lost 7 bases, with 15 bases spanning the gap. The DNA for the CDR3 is TGTGCCAGCAGCTTAGATGGGTCTGTACGGACGACCCAGTACTTC. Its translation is CASSLDGSVRTTQYF. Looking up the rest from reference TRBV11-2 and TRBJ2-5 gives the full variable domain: EAGVAQSPRYKIIEKRQSVAFWCNPISGHATLYWYQQILGQGPKLLIQFQNNGVVDDSQLPKDRFSAERLKGVDSTLKIQPAKLEDSAVYLCASSLDGSVRTTQYFGPGTRLLVL.

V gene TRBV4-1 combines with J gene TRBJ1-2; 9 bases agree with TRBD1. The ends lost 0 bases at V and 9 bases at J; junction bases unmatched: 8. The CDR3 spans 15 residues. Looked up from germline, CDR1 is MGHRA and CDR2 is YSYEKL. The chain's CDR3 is CASSQEGTGLLSYTF. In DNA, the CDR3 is TGCGCCAGCAGCCAAGAGGGGACAGGGCTATTGAGCTACACCTTC.

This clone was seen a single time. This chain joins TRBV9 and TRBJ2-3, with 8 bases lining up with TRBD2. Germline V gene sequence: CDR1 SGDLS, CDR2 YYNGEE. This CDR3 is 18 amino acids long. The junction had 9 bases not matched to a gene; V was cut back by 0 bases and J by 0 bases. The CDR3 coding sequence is TGTGCCAGCAGCGTAGAGGCGGGGGGCCAAGGTAGCACAGATACGCAGTATTTT. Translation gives CASSVEAGGQGSTDTQYF.

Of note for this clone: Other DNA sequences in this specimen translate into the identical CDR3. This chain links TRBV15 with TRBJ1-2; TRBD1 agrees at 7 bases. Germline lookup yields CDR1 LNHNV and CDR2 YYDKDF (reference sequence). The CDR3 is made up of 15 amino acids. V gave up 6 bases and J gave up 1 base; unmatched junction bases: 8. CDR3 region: CATSEGQSFNYGYTF. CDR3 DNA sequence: TGTGCCACCAGTGAGGGACAGAGCTTTAACTATGGCTACACCTTC.

The CDR3 DNA is TGTGCCAGCAGCGTATCGTCTGGGGCCAACGTCCTGACTTTC. Translating it yields CASSVSSGANVLTF. The rearrangement uses TRBV9 and TRBJ2-6; no clear D gene. The germline CDR1 and CDR2 sequences are SGDLS and YYNGEE. V was cut by 1 base and J by 1 base, with 3 bases left in between. The CDR3 is made up of 14 amino acids.

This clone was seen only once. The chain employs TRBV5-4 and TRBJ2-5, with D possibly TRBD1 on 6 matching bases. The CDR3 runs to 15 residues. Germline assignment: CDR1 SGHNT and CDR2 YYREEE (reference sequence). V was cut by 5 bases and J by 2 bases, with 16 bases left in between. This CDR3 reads CASSHGVQGQETQYF. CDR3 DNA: TGTGCCAGCAGTCATGGAGTACAGGGACAAGAGACCCAGTACTTC.

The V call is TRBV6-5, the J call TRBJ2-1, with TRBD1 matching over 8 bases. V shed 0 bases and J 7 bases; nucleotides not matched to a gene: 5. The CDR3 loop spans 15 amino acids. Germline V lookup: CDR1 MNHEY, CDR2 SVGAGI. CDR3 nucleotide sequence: TGTGCCAGCAGTTACTCGGAGACAGGGGTAAATGAGCAGTTCTTC. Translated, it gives CASSYSETGVNEQFF.

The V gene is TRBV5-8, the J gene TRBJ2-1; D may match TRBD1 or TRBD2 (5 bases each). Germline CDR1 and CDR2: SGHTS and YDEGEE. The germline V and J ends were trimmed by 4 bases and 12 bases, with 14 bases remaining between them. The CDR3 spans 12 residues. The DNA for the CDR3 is TGTGCCAGCAGCACGGGGACGGTTTGGCAGTTCTTC. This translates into CASSTGTVWQFF.

CDR3 sequence (DNA): TGCAGCGTTGAACTGGCAGAAGGTCCTGGAAACACCATATATTTT. It encodes CSVELAEGPGNTIYF. The gene calls are TRBV29-1 and TRBJ1-3; no firm D call. Per the germline V gene, CDR1 is SQVTM and CDR2 is ANQGSEA. V dropped 2 bases and J dropped 2 bases, with 13 bases sitting between them. The CDR3 has 15 amino acids.

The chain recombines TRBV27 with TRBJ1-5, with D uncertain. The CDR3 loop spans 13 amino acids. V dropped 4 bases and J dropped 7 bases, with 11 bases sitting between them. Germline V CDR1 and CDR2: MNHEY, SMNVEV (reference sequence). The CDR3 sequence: CASSSGPRQPQHF. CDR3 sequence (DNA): TGTGCCAGCAGTTCCGGACCGAGGCAGCCCCAGCATTTT.

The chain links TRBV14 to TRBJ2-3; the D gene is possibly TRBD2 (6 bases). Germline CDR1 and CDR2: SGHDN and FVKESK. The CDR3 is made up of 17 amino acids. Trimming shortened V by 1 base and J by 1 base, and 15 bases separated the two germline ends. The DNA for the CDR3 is TGTGCCAGCAGCCAAGGGAGGGCCTCAACTCGCACAGATACGCAGTATTTT. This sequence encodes CASSQGRASTRTDTQYF. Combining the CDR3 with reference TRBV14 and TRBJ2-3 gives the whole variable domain EAGVTQFPSHSVIEKGQTVTLRCDPISGHDNLYWYRRVMGKEIKFLLHFVKESKQDESGMPNNRFLAERTGGTYSTLKVQPAELEDSGVYFCASSQGRASTRTDTQYFGPGTRLTVL.

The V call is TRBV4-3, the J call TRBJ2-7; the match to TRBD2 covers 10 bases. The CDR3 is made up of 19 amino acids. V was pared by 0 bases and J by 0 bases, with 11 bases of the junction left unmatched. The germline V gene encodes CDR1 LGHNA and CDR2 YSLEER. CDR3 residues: CASSQEVAGGPIVSYEQYF. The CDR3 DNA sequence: TGCGCCAGCAGCCAAGAAGTAGCGGGGGGCCCCATCGTCTCCTACGAGCAGTACTTC.

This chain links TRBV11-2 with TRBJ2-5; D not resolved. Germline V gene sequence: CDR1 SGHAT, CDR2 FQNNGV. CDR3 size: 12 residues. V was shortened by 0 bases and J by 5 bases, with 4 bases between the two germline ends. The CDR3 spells CASSLDRETQYF. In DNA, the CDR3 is TGTGCCAGCAGCTTAGATAGGGAGACCCAGTACTTC.

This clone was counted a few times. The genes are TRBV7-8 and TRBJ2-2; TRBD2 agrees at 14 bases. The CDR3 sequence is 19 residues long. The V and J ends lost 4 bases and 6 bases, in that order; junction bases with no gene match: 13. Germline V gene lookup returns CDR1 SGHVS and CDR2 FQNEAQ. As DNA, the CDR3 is TGTGCCAGCAGCTCCCGGACTAGCGGGGGGCTTAAGGTCCCCGGGGAGCTGTTTTTT. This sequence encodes CASSSRTSGGLKVPGELFF. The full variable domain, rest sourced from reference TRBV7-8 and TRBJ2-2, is GAGVSQSPRYKVAKRGQDVALRCDPISGHVSLFWYQQALGQGPEFLTYFQNEAQLDKSGLPSDRFFAERPEGSVSTLKIQRTQQEDSAVYLCASSSRTSGGLKVPGELFFGEGSRLTVL.

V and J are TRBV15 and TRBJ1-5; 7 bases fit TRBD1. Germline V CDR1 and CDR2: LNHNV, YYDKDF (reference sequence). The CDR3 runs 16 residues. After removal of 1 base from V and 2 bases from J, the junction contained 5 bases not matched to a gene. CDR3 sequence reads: CATSRGQGAGNQPQHF. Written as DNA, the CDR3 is TGTGCCACCAGCAGAGGACAGGGTGCGGGCAATCAGCCCCAGCATTTT. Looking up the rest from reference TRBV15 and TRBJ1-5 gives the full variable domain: DAMVIQNPRYQVTQFGKPVTLSCSQTLNHNVMYWYQQKSSQAPKLLFHYYDKDFNNEADTPDNFQSRRPNTSFCFLDIRSPGLGDTAMYLCATSRGQGAGNQPQHFGDGTRLSIL.